One sample yielded the 20 T cell receptor beta chains listed below, sequenced in a study of shared clonotypes between healthy human individuals. Libraries were prepared by immunoSEQ multiplex PCR; TCRdb keeps only in-frame clonotypes and omits some of them. Of 450,000 to 650,000 clones listed, roughly four fifths are singletons. The sequencing input was PBMCs. The receptors come from a woman aged 40 to 55 in good health. Some clones in this sample may be carry-over from other donors' samples.

This chain's CDR3 is CASGDRDINTQYF. The DNA of the CDR3 is TGTGCCAGCGGAGACAGGGACATTAATACGCAGTATTTT. V and J are TRBV2 and TRBJ2-3; the match to TRBD1 covers 7 bases. V lost 8 bases and J lost 7; bases outside the gene matches: 9. This CDR3 is 13 amino acids long. Germline V CDR1 and CDR2: SNHLY, FYNNEI.

The chain couples TRBV5-4 to TRBJ1-1; D may be TRBD1 (5 bases). V was cut by 6 bases and J by 2 bases, with 14 bases left in between. The CDR3 is 14 residues long. The germline V gene encodes CDR1 SGHNT and CDR2 YYREEE (reference sequence). The chain's CDR3 is CASTPGGGNTEAFF. The CDR3 nucleotides are TGTGCCAGCACCCCGGGGGGGGGTAACACTGAAGCTTTCTTT.

V and J are TRBV29-1 and TRBJ2-5, with 9 bases matching TRBD2. The DNA matches TRBJ2-7 better at its end, which makes the J call doubtful. CDR3 length: 13 residues. The germline gives CDR1 SQVTM, CDR2 ANQGSEA. CDR3 nucleotides: TGCAGCGCCAATAGCGGGAGAAACTACGAGCAGTACTTC. Translated, it gives CSANSGRNYEQYF.

This clone has a single count. V usage is TRBV5-1 and J usage is TRBJ1-1; D may be TRBD1 (5 bases). The germline V gene encodes CDR1 SGHRS and CDR2 YFSETQ. The CDR3 loop spans 15 amino acids. The ends were cut back, 2 bases at V and 8 bases at J, with 19 bases in the middle. The chain's CDR3 is CASSFFSLVGGEAFF. The CDR3 region has the DNA TGCGCCAGCAGCTTTTTTTCATTAGTGGGGGGAGAAGCTTTCTTT.

This rearrangement joins TRBV7-2 to TRBJ2-2; 7 bases agree with TRBD2. Germline V gives CDR1 SGHTA, CDR2 FQGNSA. This CDR3 is built from 17 residues. With 1 base clipped from V and 11 bases from J, the junction kept 16 bases outside the gene matches. CDR3 sequence reads: CASSLDGAGAQAGELFF. The CDR3, as DNA: TGTGCCAGCAGCTTAGATGGGGCGGGAGCCCAGGCTGGAGAGCTGTTTTTT. Looking up the rest from reference TRBV7-2 and TRBJ2-2 gives the full variable domain: GAGVSQSPSNKVTEKGKDVELRCDPISGHTALYWYRQSLGQGLEFLIYFQGNSAPDKSGLPSDRFSAERTGGSVSTLTIQRTQQEDSAVYLCASSLDGAGAQAGELFFGEGSRLTVL.

This clone was observed a handful of times. The chain joins TRBV11-3 to TRBJ2-2; D possibly uses TRBD1 or TRBD2 (6 bases each). V lost 5 bases, J lost 6 bases, and 16 bases lay in between. This CDR3 contains 15 residues. CDR1 and CDR2 (germline): SGHNT, YENEEA. CDR3 DNA: TGTGCCAGCAGCCCCATAAGGGGGGCGTCCGGGGAGCTGTTTTTT. It specifies CASSPIRGASGELFF.

This chain links TRBV4-2 with TRBJ1-4; no definite D call. The germline V gene has CDR1 LGHNA and CDR2 YNFKEQ. The CDR3 spans 15 residues. V was pared by 5 bases and J by 5 bases, with 15 bases between. The CDR3 region is CASSLAKLGNEKLFF. The CDR3 region has the DNA TGTGCCAGCAGCTTGGCCAAGTTGGGAAATGAAAAACTGTTTTTT.

In the case of this clone: Other DNA sequences in the same sample also yield this CDR3. Here the CDR3 reads CASSLATSANEQFF. CDR3 nucleotides: TGTGCCAGCAGCTTAGCGACTAGCGCGAATGAGCAGTTCTTC. The chain uses TRBV7-8 and TRBJ2-1, with 8 positions matching TRBD2. Germline CDR1 reads SGHVS; CDR2 reads FQNEAQ. This CDR3 is 14 amino acids long. The J segment lost 7 bases and the V segment lost 0 bases, leaving 2 bases of the junction unmatched.

This clone was observed a few times. This chain's CDR3 is CASSFHAGDNQPQHF. The CDR3 DNA reads TGTGCCAGCAGCTTTCACGCAGGGGACAATCAGCCCCAGCATTTT. The chain joins TRBV7-2 to TRBJ1-5; a weak D match, TRBD1 (6 bases). This CDR3 is 15 amino acids long. V lost 3 bases to trimming and J lost 3 bases, with 12 bases between them. Looked up from germline, CDR1 is SGHTA and CDR2 is FQGNSA.

V usage is TRBV4-2 and J usage is TRBJ2-1, with 7 nucleotides matching TRBD2. Germline V gene data show CDR1 as LGHNA and CDR2 as YNFKEQ. This CDR3 region has 16 residues. Unmatched junction bases numbered 4, after V lost 1 base and J lost 1 base. The CDR3 sequence: CASSQVYSGSYNEQFF. Here the CDR3 DNA reads TGTGCCAGCAGCCAAGTGTATAGCGGGTCCTACAATGAGCAGTTCTTC.

This chain links TRBV28 with TRBJ1-4, with D perhaps TRBD1 (5 bases). The germline V and J ends were trimmed by 4 bases and 8 bases, with 14 bases remaining between them. There are 14 residues in the CDR3. Germline V gene lookup returns CDR1 MDHEN and CDR2 SYDVKM. DNA of the CDR3: TGTGCCAGCAGTTCATACAGGATGGGGGAAAAACTGTTTTTT. Translation gives CASSSYRMGEKLFF. The whole variable domain, remainder taken from reference TRBV28 and TRBJ1-4, is DVKVTQSSRYLVKRTGEKVFLECVQDMDHENMFWYRQDPGLGLRLIYFSYDVKMKEKGDIPEGYSVSREKKERFSLILESASTNQTSMYLCASSSYRMGEKLFFGSGTQLSVL.

The chain has TRBV7-3 and TRBJ1-3; D is uncertain. Trimming pared 5 bases from V and 0 bases from J, leaving 8 bases between. The germline gives CDR1 SGHTA, CDR2 FQGTGA. CDR3 length: 14 residues. In DNA form, the CDR3 reads TGTGCCAGCAGCCCTGACATCTCTGGAAACACCATATATTTT. Amino acid sequence: CASSPDISGNTIYF. The whole variable domain, filled in from reference TRBV7-3 and TRBJ1-3, reads GAGVSQTPSNKVTEKGKYVELRCDPISGHTALYWYRQSLGQGPEFLIYFQGTGAADDSGLPNDRFFAVRPEGSVSTLKIQRTERGDSAVYLCASSPDISGNTIYFGEGSWLTVV.

The gene calls are TRBV25-1 and TRBJ2-1, with D perhaps TRBD1 (6 bases). The V end lost 4 bases, the J end lost 4 bases, and 17 bases lay between the germline ends. The CDR3 runs 16 residues. The germline V gene encodes CDR1 MGHDK and CDR2 SYGVNS. The CDR3 loop reads CASSGEGHRVYNEQFF. In DNA, the CDR3 is TGTGCCAGCAGTGGAGAGGGTCACAGGGTGTACAATGAGCAGTTCTTC.

The CDR3 DNA follows: TGTGCCTGGATCCCTCCCGGGCGACGGGGAAACACCATATATTTT. It encodes CAWIPPGRRGNTIYF. The gene calls are TRBV30 and TRBJ1-3; D gene uncertain. The germline V gene has CDR1 GTSNPN and CDR2 SVGIG (reference sequence). The V gene lost 4 bases and the J gene lost 4 bases, with 17 bases spanning the gap. This CDR3 contains 15 residues.

The J gene is TRBJ2-3, the V gene TRBV7-9, with 9 bases identical to TRBD1. This CDR3 spans 12 amino acids. V gave up 0 bases and J gave up 14 bases; unmatched junction bases: 3. Germline loops: CDR1 SEHNR, CDR2 FQNEAQ (reference sequence). The DNA of the CDR3 is TGTGCCAGCAGCTTAGCGGACAGGGGTTTGTATTTT. Its protein is CASSLADRGLYF. Based on the CDR3 plus reference TRBV7-9 and TRBJ2-3, the full variable domain is DTGVSQNPRHKITKRGQNVTFRCDPISEHNRLYWYRQTLGQGPEFLTYFQNEAQLEKSRLLSDRFSAERPKGSFSTLEIQRTEQGDSAMYLCASSLADRGLYFGPGTRLTVL.

V usage is TRBV5-1 and J usage is TRBJ2-7; TRBD1 agrees at 9 bases. This CDR3 has 15 residues. J gave up 5 bases and V 7 bases, and 13 bases lay outside the gene matches. CDR1 and CDR2 from the germline V gene are SGHRS and YFSETQ. This chain's CDR3 is CASRIGGQGTHEQYF. The CDR3 nucleotides are TGCGCCAGCCGCATCGGGGGACAGGGTACCCACGAGCAGTACTTC.

The chain couples TRBV29-1 to TRBJ2-3; D unresolved. The CDR3 is made up of 13 amino acids. Germline CDR1 and CDR2: SQVTM and ANQGSEA. With 8 bases removed from V and 0 bases from J, the gap between germline ends came to 12 bases. The CDR3: CSPDGTSTDTQYF. As DNA, the CDR3 is TGCAGCCCTGACGGCACTAGCACAGATACGCAGTATTTT.

This chain links TRBV11-2 with TRBJ2-1; 7 bases match TRBD1. The CDR3 loop spans 14 amino acids. The germline V gene has CDR1 SGHAT and CDR2 FQNNGV. V dropped 4 bases and J dropped 10; count of bases not matched to a gene: 10. CDR3 sequence (DNA): TGTGCCAGCAGCTACAGCACAGGGGAAGTGGAGCAGTTCTTC. Protein sequence: CASSYSTGEVEQFF.

This chain links TRBV11-1 with TRBJ2-7; no reliable D call. The germline gives CDR1 SGHAT, CDR2 FQDESV (reference sequence). The CDR3 is made up of 14 amino acids. V gave up 0 bases and J gave up 3 bases, with 9 bases separating them. CDR3 amino acids: CASSLAGFNYEQYF. The CDR3 region has the DNA TGTGCCAGCAGCTTAGCAGGATTCAACTACGAGCAGTACTTC.

With respect to this clone: Compared with germline, one end of the junction differs, possibly owing to a read error. In the same sample, other DNA sequences code for this CDR3. The chain combines TRBV18 with TRBJ1-1; maybe TRBD1 (6 bases). The CDR3 has 13 residues. Per germline, CDR1 KGHSH and CDR2 LQKENI. CDR3 amino acids: CASSRTANTEAFF. In DNA form, the CDR3 reads TGTGCCAGCTCAAGGACAGCGAACACTGAGGCTTTCTTT. Combining the CDR3 with reference TRBV18 and TRBJ1-1 gives the whole variable domain NAGVMQNPRHLVRRRGQEARLRCSPMKGHSHVYWYRQLPEEGLKFMVYLQKENIIDESGMPKERFSAEFPKEGPSILRIQQVVRGDSAAYFCASSRTANTEAFFGQGTRLTVV.